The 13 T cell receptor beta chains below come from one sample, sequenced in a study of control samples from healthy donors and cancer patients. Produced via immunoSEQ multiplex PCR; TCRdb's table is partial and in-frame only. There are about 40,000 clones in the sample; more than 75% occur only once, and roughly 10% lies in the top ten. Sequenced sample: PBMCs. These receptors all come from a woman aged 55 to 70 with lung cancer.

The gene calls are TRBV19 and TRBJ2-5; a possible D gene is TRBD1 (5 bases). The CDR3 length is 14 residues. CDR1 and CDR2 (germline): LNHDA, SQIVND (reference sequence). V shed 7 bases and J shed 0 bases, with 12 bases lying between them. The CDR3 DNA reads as TGTGCCAGTACTTTGGGGCAGAACCAAGAGACCCAGTACTTC. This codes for CASTLGQNQETQYF.

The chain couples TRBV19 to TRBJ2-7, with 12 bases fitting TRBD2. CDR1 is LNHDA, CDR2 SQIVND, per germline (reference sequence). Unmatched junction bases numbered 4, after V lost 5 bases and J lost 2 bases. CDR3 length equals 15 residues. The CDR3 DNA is TGTGCCAGTAGTTCACTAGCGGGAGGCGCCTACGAGCAGTACTTC. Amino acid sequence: CASSSLAGGAYEQYF.

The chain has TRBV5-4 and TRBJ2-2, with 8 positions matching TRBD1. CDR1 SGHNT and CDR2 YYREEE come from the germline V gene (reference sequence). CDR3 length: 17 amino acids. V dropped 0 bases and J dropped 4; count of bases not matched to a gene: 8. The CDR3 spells CASSLEGQVAITGELFF. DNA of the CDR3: TGTGCCAGCAGCTTGGAGGGACAGGTAGCGATCACCGGGGAGCTGTTTTTT.

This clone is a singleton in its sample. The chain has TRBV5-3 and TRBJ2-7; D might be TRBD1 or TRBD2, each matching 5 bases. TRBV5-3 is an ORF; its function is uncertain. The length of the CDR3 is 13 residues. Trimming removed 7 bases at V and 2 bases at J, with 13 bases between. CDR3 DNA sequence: TGTGCCAGACCGTGGGACGATACCTACGAGCAGTACTTC. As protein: CARPWDDTYEQYF.

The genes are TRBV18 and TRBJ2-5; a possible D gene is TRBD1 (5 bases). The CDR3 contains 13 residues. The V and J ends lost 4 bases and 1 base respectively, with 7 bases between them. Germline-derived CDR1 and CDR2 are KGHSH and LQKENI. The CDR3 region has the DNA TGTGCCAGCTCACGACAGATCCAAGAGACCCAGTACTTC. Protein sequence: CASSRQIQETQYF.

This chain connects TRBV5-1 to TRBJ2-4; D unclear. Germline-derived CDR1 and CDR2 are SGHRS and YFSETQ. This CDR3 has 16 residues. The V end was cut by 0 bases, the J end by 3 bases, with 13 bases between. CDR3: CASSLASLDDKNIQYF. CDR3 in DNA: TGCGCCAGCAGCTTGGCCAGCCTCGACGACAAAAACATTCAGTACTTC. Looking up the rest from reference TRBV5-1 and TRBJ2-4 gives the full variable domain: KAGVTQTPRYLIKTRGQQVTLSCSPISGHRSVSWYQQTPGQGLQFLFEYFSETQRNKGNFPGRFSGRQFSNSRSEMNVSTLELGDSALYLCASSLASLDDKNIQYFGAGTRLSVL.

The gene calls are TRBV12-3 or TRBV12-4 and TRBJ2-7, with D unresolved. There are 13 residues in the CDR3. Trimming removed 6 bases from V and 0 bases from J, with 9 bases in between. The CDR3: CASSRSNSYEQYF. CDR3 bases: TGTGCCAGCAGCCGAAGCAACTCCTACGAGCAGTACTTC.

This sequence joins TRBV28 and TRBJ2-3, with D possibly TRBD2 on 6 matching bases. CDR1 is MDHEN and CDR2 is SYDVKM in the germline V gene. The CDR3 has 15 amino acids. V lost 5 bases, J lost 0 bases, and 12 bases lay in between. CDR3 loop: CASSLLAPSTDTQYF. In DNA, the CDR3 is TGTGCCAGCAGTCTCCTAGCGCCTAGCACAGATACGCAGTATTTT.

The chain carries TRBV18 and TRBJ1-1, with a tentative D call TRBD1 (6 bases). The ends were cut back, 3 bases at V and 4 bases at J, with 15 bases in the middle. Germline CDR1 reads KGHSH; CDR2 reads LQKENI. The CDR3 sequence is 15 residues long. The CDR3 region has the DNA TGTGCCAGCTCACCCCAACAGGGATCGGTCACTGAAGCTTTCTTT. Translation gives CASSPQQGSVTEAFF.

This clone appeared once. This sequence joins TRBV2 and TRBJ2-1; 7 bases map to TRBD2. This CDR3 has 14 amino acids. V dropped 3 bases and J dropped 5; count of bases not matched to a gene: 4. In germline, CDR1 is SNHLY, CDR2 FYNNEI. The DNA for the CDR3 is TGTGCCAGCAGTGAGGGGGACTACGACAATGAGCAGTTCTTC. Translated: CASSEGDYDNEQFF.

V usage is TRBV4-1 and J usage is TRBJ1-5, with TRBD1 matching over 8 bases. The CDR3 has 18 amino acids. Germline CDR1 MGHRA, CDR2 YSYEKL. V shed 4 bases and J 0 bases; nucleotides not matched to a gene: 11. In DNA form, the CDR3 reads TGCGCCAGCAGCCCTCGGACAGGGACGGGGGATAGCAATCAGCCCCAGCATTTT. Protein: CASSPRTGTGDSNQPQHF.

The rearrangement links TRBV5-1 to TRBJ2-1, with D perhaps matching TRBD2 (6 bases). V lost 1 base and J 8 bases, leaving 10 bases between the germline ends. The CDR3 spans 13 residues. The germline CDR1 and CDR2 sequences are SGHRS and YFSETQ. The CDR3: CASSLSASDEQFF. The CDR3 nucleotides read TGCGCCAGCAGCTTGTCTGCTAGCGATGAGCAGTTCTTC.

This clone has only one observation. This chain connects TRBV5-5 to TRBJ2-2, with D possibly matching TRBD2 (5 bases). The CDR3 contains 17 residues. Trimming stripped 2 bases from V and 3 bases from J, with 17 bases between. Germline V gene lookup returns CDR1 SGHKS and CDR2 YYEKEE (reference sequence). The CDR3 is CASSFNREDVDTGELFF. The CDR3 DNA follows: TGTGCCAGCAGCTTTAATCGGGAAGACGTAGACACCGGGGAGCTGTTTTTT.